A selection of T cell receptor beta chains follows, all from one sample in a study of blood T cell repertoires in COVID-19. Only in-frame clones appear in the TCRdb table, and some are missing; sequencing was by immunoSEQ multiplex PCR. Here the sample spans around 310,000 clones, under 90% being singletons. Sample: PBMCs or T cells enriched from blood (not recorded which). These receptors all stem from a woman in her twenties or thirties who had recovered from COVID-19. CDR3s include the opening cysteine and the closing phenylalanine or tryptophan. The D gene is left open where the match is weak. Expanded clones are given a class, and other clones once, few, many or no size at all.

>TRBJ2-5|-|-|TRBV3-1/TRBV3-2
TGTGCCAGCAGCCAACAACCGACTAGTTGGGAGACCCAGTACTTC
CASSQQPTSWETQYF
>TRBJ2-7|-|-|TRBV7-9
TGTGCCAGCAGCTTAGTTCCGTTGAGGGTAGGTTCCTACGAGCAGTACTTC
CASSLVPLRVGSYEQYF
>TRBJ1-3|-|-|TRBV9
TGTGCCAGCAGCGTACAACTCTCTGGAAACACCATATATTTT
CASSVQLSGNTIYF
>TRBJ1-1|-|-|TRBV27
TGTGCCAGCAGTTTATTCGACAGCAACACTGAAGCTTTCTTT
CASSLFDSNTEAFF
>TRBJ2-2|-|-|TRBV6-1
TGTGCCAGCAGTGAACGGGTTGCCACCGGGGAGCTGTTTTTT
CASSERVATGELFF
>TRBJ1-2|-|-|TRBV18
TGTGCCAGCTCATCGGAAACAGGGTTCCGGGATGGCTACACCTTC
CASSSETGFRDGYTF
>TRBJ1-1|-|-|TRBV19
TGTGCCAGTAGTATTGTTTTTTACGACGGCCAGCGTAACACTGAAGCTTTCTTT
CASSIVFYDGQRNTEAFF
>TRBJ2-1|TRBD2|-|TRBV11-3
TGTGCCAGCAGCCGTCAGACTAGCGGGAGAAGCAATGAGCAGTTCTTC
CASSRQTSGRSNEQFF
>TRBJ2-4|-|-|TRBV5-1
TGCGCCAGCTCCCAGGCTGTTGGGTCCAAAAACATTCAGTACTTC
CASSQAVGSKNIQYF
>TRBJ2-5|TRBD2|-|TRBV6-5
TGTGCCAGCACCCAAGGACTAGGAGAGACCCAGTACTTC
CASTQGLGETQYF
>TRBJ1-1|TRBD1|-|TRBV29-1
TGCAGCGTTGAGCCAGGGACAGTACATTTCTTT
CSVEPGTVHFF
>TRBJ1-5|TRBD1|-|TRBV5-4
TGTGCCAGCAGCTTGTTTGACCAGGGGGATCAGCCCCAGCATTTT
CASSLFDQGDQPQHF
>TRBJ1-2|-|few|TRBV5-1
TGCGCCAGCAGCGAGGCGGGCTATGGCTACACCTTC
CASSEAGYGYTF
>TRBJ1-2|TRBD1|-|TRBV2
TGTGCCAGCAGTGAGCGGACAGGGACTTATGGCTACACCTTC
CASSERTGTYGYTF
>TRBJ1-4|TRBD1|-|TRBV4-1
TGCGCCAGCAGCCAAGTAGGACAGGGGAGTGAAAAACTGTTTTTT
CASSQVGQGSEKLFF
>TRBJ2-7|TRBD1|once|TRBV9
TGTGCCAGCAGCGCAGGGACAGGGAACTCCTACGAGCAGTACTTC
CASSAGTGNSYEQYF
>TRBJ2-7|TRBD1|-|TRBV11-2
TGTGCCAGCAGCTTAGTCGGACAGGGATACGAGCAGTACTTC
CASSLVGQGYEQYF
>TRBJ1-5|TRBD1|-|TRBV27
TGTGCCAGCAGTTTGACAGGGGCCGGTCAGCCCCAGCATTTT
CASSLTGAGQPQHF
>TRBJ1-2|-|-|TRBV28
TGTGCCAGCAGACCCTACCCGTCCCTCATGGATGGCTACACCTTC
CASRPYPSLMDGYTF
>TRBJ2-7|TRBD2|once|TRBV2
TGTGCCAGCAGCGCGGGACTAGCGGGCTACGAGCAGTACTTC
CASSAGLAGYEQYF
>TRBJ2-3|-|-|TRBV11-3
TGTGCCAGCAGCCAAGGGGTCACAGATACGCAGTATTTT
CASSQGVTDTQYF
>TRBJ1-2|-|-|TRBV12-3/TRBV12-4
TGTGCCAGCAGTTTTCGTGAGGCTAATGGCTACACCTTC
CASSFREANGYTF
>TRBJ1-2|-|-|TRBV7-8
TGTGCCAGCAGCTTAGGGGGCGTAGAACCTAAGGGCTACACCTTC
CASSLGGVEPKGYTF
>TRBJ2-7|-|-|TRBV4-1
TGCGCCAGCAGCCCCCCAGGATCGATGACCTACGAGCAGTACTTC
CASSPPGSMTYEQYF
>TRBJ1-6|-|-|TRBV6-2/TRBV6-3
TGTGCCAGCAGTTACACCCACTCGGGACCTAGCGGAGGATCACCCCTCCACTTT
CASSYTHSGPSGGSPLHF
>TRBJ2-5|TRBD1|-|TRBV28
TGTGCCAGCAGTTCGCCGGACAGGGGGTCAGAGACCCAGTACTTC
CASSSPDRGSETQYF
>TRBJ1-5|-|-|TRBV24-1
TGTGCCACCAGTGATCCCAGGGGGCCCCAGCATTTT
CATSDPRGPQHF
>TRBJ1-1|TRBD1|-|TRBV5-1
TGCGCCAGCAGCCCTGGAGCGTTAACAGGGGAACTAATGTGGTATGACACTGAAGCTTTCTTT
CASSPGALTGELMWYDTEAFF
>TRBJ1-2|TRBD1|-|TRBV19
TGTGCCAGTAGTATAGTGGGACAGGGAAACGGCTACACCTTC
CASSIVGQGNGYTF
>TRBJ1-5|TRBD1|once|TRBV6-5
TGTGCCACCCGGGGACAGATTAGCAATCAGCCCCAGCATTTT
CATRGQISNQPQHF
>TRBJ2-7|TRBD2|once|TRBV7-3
TGTGCCAGCAGCTTAAGCACGGGAGGGCCGGAAGAGCAGTACTTC
CASSLSTGGPEEQYF
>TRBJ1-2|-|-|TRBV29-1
TGCAGCGTAGGACTGAGCGATGTAAATGGCTACACCTTC
CSVGLSDVNGYTF
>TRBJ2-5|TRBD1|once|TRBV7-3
TGTGCCAGCAGCTCGACAGGGGCGGCAGAGACCCAGTACTTC
CASSSTGAAETQYF
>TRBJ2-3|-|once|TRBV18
TGTGCCAGCTCACCGAGCAATGAGCATACGCAGTATTTT
CASSPSNEHTQYF
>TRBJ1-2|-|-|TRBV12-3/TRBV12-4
TGTGCCAGCAGTTCCCAAACTGCGTATGGCTACACCTTC
CASSSQTAYGYTF
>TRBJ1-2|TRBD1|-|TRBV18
TGTGCCAGCACGGATGGGACAGAATCTAACTATGGCTACACCTTC
CASTDGTESNYGYTF
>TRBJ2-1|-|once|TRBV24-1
TGTGCCACCAGTGATTTGGCCCTATCTTACAATGAGCAGTTCTTC
CATSDLALSYNEQFF
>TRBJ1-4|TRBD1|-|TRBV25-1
TGTGCCAGCAGTGAAACCGGGACAGGGGAAAAACTGTTTTTT
CASSETGTGEKLFF
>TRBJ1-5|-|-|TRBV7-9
TGTGCCAGCAGCTTATCAGGGTTGGGTCAGCCCCAGCATTTT
CASSLSGLGQPQHF
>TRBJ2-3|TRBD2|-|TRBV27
TGTGCCAGCAGTCCTCGAACTAGCGTCCTTAGCACAGATACGCAGTATTTT
CASSPRTSVLSTDTQYF
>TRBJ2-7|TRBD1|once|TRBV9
TGTGCCAGCAGCGTTGACAGGGGAAAAGGGTCCTACGAGCAGTACTTC
CASSVDRGKGSYEQYF
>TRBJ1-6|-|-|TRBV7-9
TGTGCCAGCAGCTTTCCAAGGGAGGGAAGGTATAATTCACCCCTCCACTTT
CASSFPREGRYNSPLHF
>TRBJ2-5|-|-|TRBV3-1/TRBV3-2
TGTGCCAGCAGCCAGCTTACAGGGCTGGAGACCCAGTACTTC
CASSQLTGLETQYF
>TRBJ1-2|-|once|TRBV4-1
TGCGCCAGCAGCCAAGTGCGGGGAGTTTACTATGGCTACACCTTC
CASSQVRGVYYGYTF
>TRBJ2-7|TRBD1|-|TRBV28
TGTGCCAGCAGTTTATGGACTTACCGGGACAGGAGCTCCTACGAGCAGTACTTC
CASSLWTYRDRSSYEQYF
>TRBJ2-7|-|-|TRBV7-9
TGTGCCAGCAGCTCTACCGGGGGCGAGCAGTACTTC
CASSSTGGEQYF
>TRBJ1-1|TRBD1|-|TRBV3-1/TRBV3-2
TGTGCCAGCAGCCGACAGGGGGCGGCTGACACTGAAGCTTTCTTT
CASSRQGAADTEAFF
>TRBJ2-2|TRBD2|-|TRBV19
TGTGCCAGTAGTCAACTAGCGGGAGTGGGCGGGGAGCTGTTTTTT
CASSQLAGVGGELFF
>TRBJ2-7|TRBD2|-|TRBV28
TGTGCCAGCAGCCCTACTAGCGGGAGATGGTACGAGCAGTACTTC
CASSPTSGRWYEQYF
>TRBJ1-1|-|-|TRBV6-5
TGTGCCAGCAGTCCCCGGGAGAACACTGAAGCTTTCTTT
CASSPRENTEAFF
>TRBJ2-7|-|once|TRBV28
TGTGCCAGCAGTTTAGTTGGGCTTACCGTCTCCTACGAGCAGTACTTC
CASSLVGLTVSYEQYF